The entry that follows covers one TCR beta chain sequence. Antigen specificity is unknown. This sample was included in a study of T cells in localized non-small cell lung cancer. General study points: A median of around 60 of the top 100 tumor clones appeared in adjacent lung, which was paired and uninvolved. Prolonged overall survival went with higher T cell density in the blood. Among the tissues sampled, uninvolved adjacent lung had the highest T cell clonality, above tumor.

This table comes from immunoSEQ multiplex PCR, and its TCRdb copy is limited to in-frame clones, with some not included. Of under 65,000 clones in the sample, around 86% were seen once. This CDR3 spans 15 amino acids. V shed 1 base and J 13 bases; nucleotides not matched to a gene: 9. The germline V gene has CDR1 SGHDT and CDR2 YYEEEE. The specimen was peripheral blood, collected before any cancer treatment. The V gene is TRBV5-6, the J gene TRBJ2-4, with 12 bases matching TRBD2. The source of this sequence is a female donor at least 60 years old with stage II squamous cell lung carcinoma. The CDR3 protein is CASSLMPSGGAGQYF. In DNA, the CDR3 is TGTGCCAGCAGCTTGATGCCTAGCGGGGGGGCCGGCCAGTACTTC.